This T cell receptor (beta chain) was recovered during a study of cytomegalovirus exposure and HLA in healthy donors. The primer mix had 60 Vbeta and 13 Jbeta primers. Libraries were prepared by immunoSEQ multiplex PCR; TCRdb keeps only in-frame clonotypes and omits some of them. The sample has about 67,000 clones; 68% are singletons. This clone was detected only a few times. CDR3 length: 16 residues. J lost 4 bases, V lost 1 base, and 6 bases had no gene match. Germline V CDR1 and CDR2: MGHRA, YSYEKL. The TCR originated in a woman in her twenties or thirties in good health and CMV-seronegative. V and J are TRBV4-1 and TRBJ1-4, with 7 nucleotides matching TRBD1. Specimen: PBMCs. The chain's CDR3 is CASSQVGQALNEKLFF. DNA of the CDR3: TGCGCCAGCAGCCAAGTCGGACAGGCCCTTAATGAAAAACTGTTTTTT.